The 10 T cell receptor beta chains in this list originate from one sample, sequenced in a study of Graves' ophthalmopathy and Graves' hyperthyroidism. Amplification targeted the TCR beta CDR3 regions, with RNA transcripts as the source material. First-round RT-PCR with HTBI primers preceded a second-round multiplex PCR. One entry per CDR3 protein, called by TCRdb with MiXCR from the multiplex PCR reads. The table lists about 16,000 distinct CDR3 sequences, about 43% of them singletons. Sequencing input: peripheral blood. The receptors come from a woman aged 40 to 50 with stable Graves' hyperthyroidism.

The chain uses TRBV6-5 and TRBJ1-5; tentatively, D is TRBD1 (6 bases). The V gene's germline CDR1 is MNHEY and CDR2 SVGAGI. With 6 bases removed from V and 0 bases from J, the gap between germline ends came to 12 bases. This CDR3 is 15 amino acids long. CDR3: CASRPDRRSNQPQHF. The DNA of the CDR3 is TGTGCCAGCAGGCCCGACAGGCGTAGCAATCAGCCCCAGCATTTT.

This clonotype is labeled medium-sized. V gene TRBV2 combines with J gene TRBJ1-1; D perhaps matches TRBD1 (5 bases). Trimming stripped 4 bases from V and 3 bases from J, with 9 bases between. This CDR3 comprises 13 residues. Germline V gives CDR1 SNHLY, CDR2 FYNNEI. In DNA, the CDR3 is TGTGCCAGCAGTGGGGCAGGGTACACTGAAGCTTTCTTT. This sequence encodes CASSGAGYTEAFF.

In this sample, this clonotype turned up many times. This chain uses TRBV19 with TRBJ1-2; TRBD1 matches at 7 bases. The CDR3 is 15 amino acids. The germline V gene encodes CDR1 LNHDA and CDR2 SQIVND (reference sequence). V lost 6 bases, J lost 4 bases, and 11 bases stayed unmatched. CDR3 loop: CASSPDREGFYGYTF. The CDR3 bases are TGTGCCAGTAGCCCCGACAGGGAAGGGTTCTATGGCTACACCTTC. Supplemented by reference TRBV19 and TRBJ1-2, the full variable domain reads DGGITQSPKYLFRKEGQNVTLSCEQNLNHDAMYWYRQDPGQGLRLIYYSQIVNDFQKGDIAEGYSVSREKKESFPLTVTSAQKNPTAFYLCASSPDREGFYGYTFGSGTRLTVV.

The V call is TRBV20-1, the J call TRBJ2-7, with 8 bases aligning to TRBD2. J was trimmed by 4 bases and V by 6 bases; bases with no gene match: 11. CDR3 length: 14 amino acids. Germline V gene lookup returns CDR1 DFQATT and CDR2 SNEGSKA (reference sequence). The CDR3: CSAPRPGGRYEQYF. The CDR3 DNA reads TGCAGTGCCCCAAGACCGGGGGGGAGATACGAGCAGTACTTC.

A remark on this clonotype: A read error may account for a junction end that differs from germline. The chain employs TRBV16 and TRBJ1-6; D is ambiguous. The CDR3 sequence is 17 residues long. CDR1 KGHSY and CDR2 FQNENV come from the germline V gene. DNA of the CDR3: TGTGCCAGCGGCCAATCTGGATGGAGCTCCTATAATCCACCCCTCCACTTT. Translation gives CASGQSGWSSYNPPLHF.

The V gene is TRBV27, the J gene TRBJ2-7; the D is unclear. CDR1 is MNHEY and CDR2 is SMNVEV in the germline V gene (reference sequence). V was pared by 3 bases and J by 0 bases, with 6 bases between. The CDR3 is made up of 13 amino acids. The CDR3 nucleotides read TGTGCCAGCAGTTTGCGAGACTCCTACGAGCAGTACTTC. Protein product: CASSLRDSYEQYF.

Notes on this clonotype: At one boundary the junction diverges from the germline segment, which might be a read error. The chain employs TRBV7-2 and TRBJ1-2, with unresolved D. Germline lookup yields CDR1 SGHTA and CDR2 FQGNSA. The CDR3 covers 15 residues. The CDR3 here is CASSLVIELNYSYTF. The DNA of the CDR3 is TGTGCCAGCAGCTTAGTGATAGAACTCAACTATAGCTACACCTTC. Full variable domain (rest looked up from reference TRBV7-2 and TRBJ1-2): GAGVSQSPSNKVTEKGKDVELRCDPISGHTALYWYRQSLGQGLEFLIYFQGNSAPDKSGLPSDRFSAERTGGSVSTLTIQRTQQEDSAVYLCASSLVIELNYSYTFGSGTRLTVV.

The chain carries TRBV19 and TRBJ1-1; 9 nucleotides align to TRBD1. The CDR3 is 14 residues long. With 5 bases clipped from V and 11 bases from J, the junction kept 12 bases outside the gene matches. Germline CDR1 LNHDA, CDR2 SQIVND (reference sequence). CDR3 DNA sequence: TGTGCCAGTAGTCGGAGGGGACAGGGTTCTTGGGCTTTCTTT. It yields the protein CASSRRGQGSWAFF.

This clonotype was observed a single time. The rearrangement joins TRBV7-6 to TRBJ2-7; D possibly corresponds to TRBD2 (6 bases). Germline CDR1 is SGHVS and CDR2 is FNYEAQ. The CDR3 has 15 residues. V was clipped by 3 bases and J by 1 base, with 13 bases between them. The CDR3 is CASSFTGARSYEQYF. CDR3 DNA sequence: TGTGCCAGCAGCTTTACGGGAGCTAGGTCCTACGAGCAGTACTTC.

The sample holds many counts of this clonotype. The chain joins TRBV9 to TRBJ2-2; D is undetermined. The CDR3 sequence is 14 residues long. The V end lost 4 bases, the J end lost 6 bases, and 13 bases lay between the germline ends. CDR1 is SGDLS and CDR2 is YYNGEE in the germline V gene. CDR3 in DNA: TGTGCCAGCAGCCCTAAAGTCCGGGCCGGGGAGCTGTTTTTT. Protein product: CASSPKVRAGELFF. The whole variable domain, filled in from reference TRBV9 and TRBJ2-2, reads DSGVTQTPKHLITATGQRVTLRCSPRSGDLSVYWYQQSLDQGLQFLIQYYNGEERAKGNILERFSAQQFPDLHSELNLSSLELGDSALYFCASSPKVRAGELFFGEGSRLTVL.